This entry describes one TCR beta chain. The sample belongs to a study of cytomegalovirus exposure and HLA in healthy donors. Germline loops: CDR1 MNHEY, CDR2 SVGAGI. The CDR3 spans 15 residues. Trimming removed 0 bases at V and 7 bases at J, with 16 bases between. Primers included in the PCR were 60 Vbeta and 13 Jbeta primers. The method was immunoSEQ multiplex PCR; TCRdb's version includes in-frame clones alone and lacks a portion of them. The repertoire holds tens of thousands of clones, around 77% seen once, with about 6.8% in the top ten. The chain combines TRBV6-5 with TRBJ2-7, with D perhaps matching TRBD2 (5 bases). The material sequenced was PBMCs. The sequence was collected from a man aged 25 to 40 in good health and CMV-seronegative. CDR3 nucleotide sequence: TGTGCCAGCAGTTACTCCGCCTTCGGGGTAGGTGAGCAGTACTTC. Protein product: CASSYSAFGVGEQYF.